This TCR beta chain derives from a study of blood T cell repertoires in COVID-19. At the level of the study: COVID-19 samples, acute and convalescent, were from the United States, Italy and Spain. T cells, B-cell-depleted T cells, or PBMCs supplied cDNA or gDNA.

As concerns this clone: A much larger clone lies a single base off, so this may be a read error.

Original processing methods: Reference gene primer amplification gave estimated nucleated cell counts. TCRdb's copy holds only in-frame clones and misses some; the assay was immunoSEQ multiplex PCR. V and J calls and clone size are as listed in that table; D and trimming were resolved from the DNA. This sample yields about 220,000 clones, of which more than 65% are seen a single time; 2.3% belongs to the top ten. Between the trimmed V and J ends, which lost 3 bases and 3 bases, there was a span of 8 bases. The CDR3 sequence is 13 residues long. Per the germline V gene, CDR1 is SGHNT and CDR2 is YENEEA.

The genes are TRBV11-3 and TRBJ1-1; D may be TRBD1 (5 bases). The sample comprised peripheral blood. This receptor was obtained from a woman aged 55-75 years with acute or convalescent COVID-19. The CDR3 nucleotides are TGTGCCAGCAGCTTCGTCAGGGACACTGAAGCTTTCTTT. This gives the protein CASSFVRDTEAFF.